The TCR beta chain described here comes from a study of cytomegalovirus exposure and HLA in healthy donors. Background on the study: The use of the same platform for the approximately 130 validation repertoires and the 600 to 800 first-cohort repertoires was reported by a later analysis. The study, taken as a whole, reports: It was about 150 TCR beta chains that were listed as cytomegalovirus-associated.

The protocol was immunoSEQ multiplex PCR, while the TCRdb copy is restricted to in-frame clones and leaves out a portion. This table has 100,000 to 150,000 clones, roughly 90% appearing once. The ends lost 3 bases at V and 4 bases at J; junction bases unmatched: 5. CDR1 and CDR2 from the germline V gene are MGHRA and YSYEKL. The CDR3 consists of 15 residues. In the case of this clone: The antigen is unknown.

The validation cohort, a group of 90 to 150 subjects, included the donors and was separate from the approximately 650-subject first cohort. The chain carries TRBV4-1 and TRBJ2-2; TRBD1 matches at 7 bases. Material for sequencing was PBMCs. This TCR was sampled from a man aged 25-45 years in good health and CMV-seronegative. CDR3 residues: CASSHLQGLTGELFF. CDR3 sequence (DNA): TGCGCCAGCAGCCATCTACAGGGGCTCACCGGGGAGCTGTTTTTT.